This TCR beta chain emerged from a study of cytomegalovirus exposure and HLA in healthy donors. Whole-study findings and limits: High specificity and sensitivity for cytomegalovirus status were reported for the classifier. There were under 200 TCR beta chains listed as cytomegalovirus-associated. The majority of TCR sequences were rare, yet some public TCRs appeared in many donors. Near-uniform donor sequencing depth was presumed by presence/absence analyses.

Use of 60 Vbeta and 13 Jbeta primers characterized the PCR. Method: immunoSEQ multiplex PCR; TCRdb's copy keeps in-frame clones and lacks some. The sample has 85,000 to 100,000 clones; about 76% are singletons. CDR1 and CDR2 (germline): MDHEN, SYDVKM. CDR3 size: 15 residues. The ends were cut back, 5 bases at V and 5 bases at J, with 18 bases in the middle. Comment on this clone: The target antigen is unknown.

The chain joins TRBV28 to TRBJ2-5; D might be TRBD1 (7 bases). This clonotype originated in a man aged 40-50 years in good health and CMV-seropositive. Sequencing was done on a sample of PBMCs. For the CDR3, the DNA is TGTGCCAGCAGTACCCGGCAGGGGGGCGGGGAGACCCAGTACTTC. It specifies CASSTRQGGGETQYF.